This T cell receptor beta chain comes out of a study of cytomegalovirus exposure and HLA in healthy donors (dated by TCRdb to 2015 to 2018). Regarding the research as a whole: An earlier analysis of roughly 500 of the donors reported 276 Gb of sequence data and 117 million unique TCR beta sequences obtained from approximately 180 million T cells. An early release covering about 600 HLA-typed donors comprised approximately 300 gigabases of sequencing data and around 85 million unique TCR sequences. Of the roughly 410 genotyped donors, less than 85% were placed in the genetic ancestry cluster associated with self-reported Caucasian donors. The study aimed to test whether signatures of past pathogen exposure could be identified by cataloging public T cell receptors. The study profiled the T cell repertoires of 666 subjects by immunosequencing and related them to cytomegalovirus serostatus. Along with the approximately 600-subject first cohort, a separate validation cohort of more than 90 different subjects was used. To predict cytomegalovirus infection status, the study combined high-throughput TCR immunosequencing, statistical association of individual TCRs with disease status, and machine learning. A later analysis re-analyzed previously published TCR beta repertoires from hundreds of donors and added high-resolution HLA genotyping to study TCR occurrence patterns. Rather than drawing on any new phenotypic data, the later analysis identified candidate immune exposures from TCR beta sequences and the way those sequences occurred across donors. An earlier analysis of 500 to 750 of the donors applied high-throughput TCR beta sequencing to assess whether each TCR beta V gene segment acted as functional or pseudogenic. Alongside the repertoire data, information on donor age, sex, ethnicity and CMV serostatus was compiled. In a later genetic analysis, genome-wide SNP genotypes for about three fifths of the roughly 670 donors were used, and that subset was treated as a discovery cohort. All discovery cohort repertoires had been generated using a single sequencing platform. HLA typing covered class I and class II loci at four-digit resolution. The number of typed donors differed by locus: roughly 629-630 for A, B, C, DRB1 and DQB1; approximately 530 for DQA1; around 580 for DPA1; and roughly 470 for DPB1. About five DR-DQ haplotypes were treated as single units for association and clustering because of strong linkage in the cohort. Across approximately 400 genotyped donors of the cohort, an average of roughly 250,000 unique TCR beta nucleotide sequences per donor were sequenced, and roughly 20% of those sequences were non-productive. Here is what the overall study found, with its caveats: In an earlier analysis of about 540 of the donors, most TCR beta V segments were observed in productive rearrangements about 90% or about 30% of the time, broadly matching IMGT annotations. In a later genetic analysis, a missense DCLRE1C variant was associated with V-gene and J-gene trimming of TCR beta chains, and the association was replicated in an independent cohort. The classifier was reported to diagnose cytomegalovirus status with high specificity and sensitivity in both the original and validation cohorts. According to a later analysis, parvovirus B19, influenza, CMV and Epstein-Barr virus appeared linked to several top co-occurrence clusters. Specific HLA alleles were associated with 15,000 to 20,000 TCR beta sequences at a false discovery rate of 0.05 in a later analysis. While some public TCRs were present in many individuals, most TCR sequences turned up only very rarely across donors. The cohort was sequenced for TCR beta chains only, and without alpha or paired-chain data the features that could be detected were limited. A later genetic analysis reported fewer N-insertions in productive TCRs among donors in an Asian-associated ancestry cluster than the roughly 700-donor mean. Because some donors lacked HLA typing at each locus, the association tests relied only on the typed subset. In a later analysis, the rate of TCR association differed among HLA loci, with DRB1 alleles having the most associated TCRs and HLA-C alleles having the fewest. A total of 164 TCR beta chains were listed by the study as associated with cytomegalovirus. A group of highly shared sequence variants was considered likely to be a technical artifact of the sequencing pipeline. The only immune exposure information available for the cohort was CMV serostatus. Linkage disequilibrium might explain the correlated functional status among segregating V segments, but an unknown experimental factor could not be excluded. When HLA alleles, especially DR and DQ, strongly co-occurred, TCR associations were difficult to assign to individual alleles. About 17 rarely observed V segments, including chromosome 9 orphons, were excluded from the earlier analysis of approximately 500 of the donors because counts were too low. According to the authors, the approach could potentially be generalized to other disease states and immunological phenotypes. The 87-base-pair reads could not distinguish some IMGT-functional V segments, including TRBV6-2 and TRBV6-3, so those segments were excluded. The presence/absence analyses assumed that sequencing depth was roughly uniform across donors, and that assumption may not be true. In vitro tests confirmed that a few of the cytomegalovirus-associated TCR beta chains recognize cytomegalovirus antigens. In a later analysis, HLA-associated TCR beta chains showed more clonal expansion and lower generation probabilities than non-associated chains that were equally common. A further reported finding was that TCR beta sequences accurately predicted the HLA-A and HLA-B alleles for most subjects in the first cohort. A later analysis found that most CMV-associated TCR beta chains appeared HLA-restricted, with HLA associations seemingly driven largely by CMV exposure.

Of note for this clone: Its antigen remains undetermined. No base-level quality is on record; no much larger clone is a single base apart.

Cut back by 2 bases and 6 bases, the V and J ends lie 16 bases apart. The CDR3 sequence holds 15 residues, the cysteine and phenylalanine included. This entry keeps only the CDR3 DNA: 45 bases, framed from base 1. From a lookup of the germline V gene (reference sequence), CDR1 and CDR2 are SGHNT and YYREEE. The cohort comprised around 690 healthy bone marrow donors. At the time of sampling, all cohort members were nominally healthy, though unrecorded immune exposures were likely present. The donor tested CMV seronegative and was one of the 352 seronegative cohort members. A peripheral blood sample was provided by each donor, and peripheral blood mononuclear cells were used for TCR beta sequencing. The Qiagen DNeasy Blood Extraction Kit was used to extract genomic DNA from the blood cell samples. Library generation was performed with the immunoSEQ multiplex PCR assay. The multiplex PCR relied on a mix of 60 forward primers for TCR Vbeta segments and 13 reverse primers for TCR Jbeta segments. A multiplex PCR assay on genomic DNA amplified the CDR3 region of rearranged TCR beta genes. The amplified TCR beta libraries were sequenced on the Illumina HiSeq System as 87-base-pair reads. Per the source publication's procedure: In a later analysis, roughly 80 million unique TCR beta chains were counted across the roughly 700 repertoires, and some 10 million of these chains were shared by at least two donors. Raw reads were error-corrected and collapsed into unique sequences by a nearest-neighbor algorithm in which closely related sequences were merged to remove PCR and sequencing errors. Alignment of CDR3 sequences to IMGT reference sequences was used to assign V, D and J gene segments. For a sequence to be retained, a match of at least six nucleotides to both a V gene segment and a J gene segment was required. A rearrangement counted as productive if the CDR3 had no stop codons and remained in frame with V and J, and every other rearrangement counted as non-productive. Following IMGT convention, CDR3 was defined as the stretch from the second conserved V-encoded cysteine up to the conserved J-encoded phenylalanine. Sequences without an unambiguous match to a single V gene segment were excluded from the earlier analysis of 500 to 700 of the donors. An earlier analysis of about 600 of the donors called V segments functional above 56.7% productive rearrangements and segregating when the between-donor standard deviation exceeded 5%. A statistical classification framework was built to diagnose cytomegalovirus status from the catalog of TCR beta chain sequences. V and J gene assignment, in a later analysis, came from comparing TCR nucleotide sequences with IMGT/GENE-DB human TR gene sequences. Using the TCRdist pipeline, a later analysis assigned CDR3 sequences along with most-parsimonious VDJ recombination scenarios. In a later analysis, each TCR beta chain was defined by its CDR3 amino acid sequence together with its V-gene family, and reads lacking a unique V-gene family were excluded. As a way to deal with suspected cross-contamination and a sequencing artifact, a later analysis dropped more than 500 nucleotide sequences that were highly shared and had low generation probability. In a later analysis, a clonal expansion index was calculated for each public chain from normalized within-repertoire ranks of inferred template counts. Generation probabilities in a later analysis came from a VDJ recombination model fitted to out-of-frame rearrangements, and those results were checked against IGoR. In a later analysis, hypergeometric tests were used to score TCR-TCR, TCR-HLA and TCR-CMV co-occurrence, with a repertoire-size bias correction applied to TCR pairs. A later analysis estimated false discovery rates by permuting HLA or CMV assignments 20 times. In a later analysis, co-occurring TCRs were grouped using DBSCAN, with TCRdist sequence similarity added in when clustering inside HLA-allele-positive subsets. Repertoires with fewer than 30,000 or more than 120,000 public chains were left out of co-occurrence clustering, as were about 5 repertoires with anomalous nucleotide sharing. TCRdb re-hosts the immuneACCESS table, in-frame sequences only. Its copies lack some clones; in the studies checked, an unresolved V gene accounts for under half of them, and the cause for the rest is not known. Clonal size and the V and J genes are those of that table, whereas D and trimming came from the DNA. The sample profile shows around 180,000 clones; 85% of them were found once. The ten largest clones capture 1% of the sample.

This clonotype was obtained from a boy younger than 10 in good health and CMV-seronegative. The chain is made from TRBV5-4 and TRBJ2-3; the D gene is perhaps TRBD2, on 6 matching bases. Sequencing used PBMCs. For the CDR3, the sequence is CASSFQGGGRDTQYF. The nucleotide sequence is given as TGTGCCAGCAGCTTCCAGGGAGGCGGACGGGATACGCAGTATTTT.